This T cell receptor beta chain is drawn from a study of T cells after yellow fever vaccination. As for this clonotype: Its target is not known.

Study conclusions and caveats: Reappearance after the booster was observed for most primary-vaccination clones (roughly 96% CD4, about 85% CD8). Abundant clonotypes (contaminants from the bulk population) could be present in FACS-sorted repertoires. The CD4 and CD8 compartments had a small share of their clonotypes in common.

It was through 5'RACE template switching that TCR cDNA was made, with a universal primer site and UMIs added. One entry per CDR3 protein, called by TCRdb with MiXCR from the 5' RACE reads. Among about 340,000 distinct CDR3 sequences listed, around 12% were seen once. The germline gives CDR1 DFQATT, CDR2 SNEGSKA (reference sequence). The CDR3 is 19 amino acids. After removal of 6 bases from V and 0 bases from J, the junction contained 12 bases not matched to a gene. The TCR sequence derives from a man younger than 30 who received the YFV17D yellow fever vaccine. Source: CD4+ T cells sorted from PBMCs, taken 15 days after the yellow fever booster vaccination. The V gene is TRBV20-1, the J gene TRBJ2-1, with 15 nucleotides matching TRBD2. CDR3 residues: CSARRGLAGGTVSYNEQFF. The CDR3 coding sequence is TGCAGTGCAAGGAGGGGACTAGCGGGGGGAACCGTCTCCTACAATGAGCAGTTCTTC.